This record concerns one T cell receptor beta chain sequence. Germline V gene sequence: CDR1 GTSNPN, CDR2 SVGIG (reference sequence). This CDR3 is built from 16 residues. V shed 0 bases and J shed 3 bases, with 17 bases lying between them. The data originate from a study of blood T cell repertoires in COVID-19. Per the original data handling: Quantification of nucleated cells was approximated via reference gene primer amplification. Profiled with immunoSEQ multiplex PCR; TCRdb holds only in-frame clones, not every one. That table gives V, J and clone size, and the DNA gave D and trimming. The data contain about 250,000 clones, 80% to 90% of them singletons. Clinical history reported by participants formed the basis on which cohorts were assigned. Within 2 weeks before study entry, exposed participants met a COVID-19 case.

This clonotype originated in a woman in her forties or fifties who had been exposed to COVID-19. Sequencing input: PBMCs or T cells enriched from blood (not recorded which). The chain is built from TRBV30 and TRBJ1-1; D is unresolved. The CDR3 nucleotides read TGTGCCTGGAGTGTTTATAGCGGCCCTGGGGACACTGAAGCTTTCTTT. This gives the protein CAWSVYSGPGDTEAFF. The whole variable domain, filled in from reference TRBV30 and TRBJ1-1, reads SQTIHQWPATLVQPVGSPLSLECTVEGTSNPNLYWYRQAAGRGLQLLFYSVGIGQISSEVPQNLSASRPQDRQFILSSKKLLLSDSGFYLCAWSVYSGPGDTEAFFGQGTRLTVV.